A selection of T cell receptor beta chains follows, all from one sample in a study of spatial heterogeneity in lung cancer. TCRdb called the 5' RACE reads again in MiXCR, with one record for every CDR3 protein. The data show tens of thousands of distinct CDR3 sequences, with about 20% seen just once and 5% to 8% held by the top ten. Source: PBMCs, taken at surgery. The source is a male donor with early-stage non-small cell lung cancer. CDR3s include the opening cysteine and the closing phenylalanine or tryptophan. A D gene is named only where the DNA matches it firmly. The size entry is marked missing in some rows and otherwise reads once, few, many or a size class.

size: NA; J: TRBJ2-1; D: NA; length: 14; V: TRBV4-1; DNA: TGCGCCAGCAGCCAAGGTGACATCTACAATGAGCAGTTCTTC; CDR3: CASSQGDIYNEQFF
size: NA; J: TRBJ2-3; D: TRBD2; length: 17; V: TRBV19; DNA: TGTGCCAGTAGTATGATATCAGGCGGGAGGGCCGGAGATACGCAGTATTTT; CDR3: CASSMISGGRAGDTQYF
size: few; J: TRBJ1-4; D: NA; length: 14; V: TRBV20-1; DNA: TGCAGTGCTACCTCCGACGCGCTTAATGAAAAACTGTTTTTT; CDR3: CSATSDALNEKLFF
size: few; J: TRBJ2-2; D: TRBD2; length: 14; V: TRBV29-1; DNA: TGCAGCGCAGGACTAGCGGGAGACGTCGGGGAGCTGTTTTTT; CDR3: CSAGLAGDVGELFF
size: few; J: TRBJ2-7; D: TRBD2; length: 16; V: TRBV28; DNA: TGTGCCAGCAGTTTATCCCCCGGGACTAGCGGGAGTGGGCAGTACTTC; CDR3: CASSLSPGTSGSGQYF
size: NA; J: TRBJ2-1; D: TRBD2; length: 13; V: TRBV28; DNA: TGTGCCATCCACAGCGGGAGTAAAAATGAGCAGTTCTTC; CDR3: CAIHSGSKNEQFF
size: few; J: TRBJ1-3; D: NA; length: 16; V: TRBV4-2; DNA: TGTGCCAGCAGCCCCCGGGCACAAAGCTCTGGAAACACCATATATTTT; CDR3: CASSPRAQSSGNTIYF
size: many; J: TRBJ1-5; D: NA; length: 14; V: TRBV21-1; DNA: TGTGCCAGCAGGCCGGGACAAGGTTTTCCACCCCAGCATTTT; CDR3: CASRPGQGFPPQHF
size: NA; J: TRBJ1-5; D: TRBD1; length: 15; V: TRBV6-1; DNA: TGTGCCAGCAGTGAAGGGTCAGGGGGAAATCAGCCCCAGCATTTT; CDR3: CASSEGSGGNQPQHF
size: NA; J: TRBJ2-5; D: TRBD2; length: 14; V: TRBV9; DNA: TGTGCCAGCAGCGGCGGGGGTGGTCAAGAGACCCAGTACTTC; CDR3: CASSGGGGQETQYF
size: few; J: TRBJ1-1; D: NA; length: 13; V: TRBV5-1; DNA: TGCGCCAGCAGCTTGGTCTCGGTATCTGAAGCTTTCTTT; CDR3: CASSLVSVSEAFF
size: NA; J: TRBJ2-2; D: NA; length: 15; V: TRBV11-2; DNA: TGTGCCAGCAGCTTAGGTACCAGGGTAACCGGGGAGCTGTTTTTT; CDR3: CASSLGTRVTGELFF
size: few; J: TRBJ1-1; D: TRBD1; length: 18; V: TRBV3-1; DNA: TGTGCCAGCTCCCCGGTCTCGGGACAGGGGGCCCTGAACACTGAAGCTTTCTTT; CDR3: CASSPVSGQGALNTEAFF
size: NA; J: TRBJ2-3; D: NA; length: 11; V: TRBV19; DNA: TGTGCCAGTCCATCCACAGATACGCAGTATTTT; CDR3: CASPSTDTQYF
size: NA; J: TRBJ2-2; D: TRBD1; length: 16; V: TRBV4-3; DNA: TGCGCCAGCAGCCAAGATAGGGACAGCTACACCGGGGAGCTGTTTTTT; CDR3: CASSQDRDSYTGELFF
size: NA; J: TRBJ2-5; D: NA; length: 13; V: TRBV2; DNA: TGTGCCAGCACCCAGTGGGGGGGCGAGACCCAGTACTTC; CDR3: CASTQWGGETQYF
size: few; J: TRBJ2-7; D: NA; length: 14; V: TRBV6-5; DNA: TGTGCCAGCAGTCCCGCGGGGAGGTCGGACGAGCAGTACTTC; CDR3: CASSPAGRSDEQYF
size: NA; J: TRBJ1-2; D: NA; length: 14; V: TRBV28; DNA: TGTGCCAGCAGCGTAGCAGGGGCAGACTATGGCTACACCTTC; CDR3: CASSVAGADYGYTF
size: many; J: TRBJ2-3; D: TRBD2; length: 16; V: TRBV12-3/TRBV12-4; DNA: TGTGCCAGCAGTTTGCCGAAAAGCGGGGGGGGCGATACGCAGTATTTT; CDR3: CASSLPKSGGGDTQYF
size: many; J: TRBJ1-2; D: TRBD1; length: 16; V: TRBV7-9; DNA: TGTGCCAGCAGCTCCCACAGGGGACGGTTAGGCGATGGCTACACCTTC; CDR3: CASSSHRGRLGDGYTF
size: few; J: TRBJ2-7; D: NA; length: 11; V: TRBV3-1; DNA: TGTGCCAGCAGCCAGGTCGGAGAGCAGTACTTC; CDR3: CASSQVGEQYF
size: many; J: TRBJ2-5; D: NA; length: 13; V: TRBV7-9; DNA: TGTGCCAGCAAAGGTAGTTCCGGAGAGACCCAGTACTTC; CDR3: CASKGSSGETQYF
size: many; J: TRBJ1-5; D: NA; length: 15; V: TRBV15; DNA: TGTGCCACCAGCAGAGATCAGGGGATTGTTCAGCCCCAGCATTTT; CDR3: CATSRDQGIVQPQHF
size: NA; J: TRBJ2-3; D: NA; length: 18; V: TRBV9; DNA: TGTGCCAGCAGCGCCCCCCGGGTCGCGTTGGGAGGCACAGATACGCAGTATTTT; CDR3: CASSAPRVALGGTDTQYF
size: NA; J: TRBJ2-7; D: NA; length: 13; V: TRBV28; DNA: TGTGCCAGCAGTTCTCCGGCCCCCTACGAGCAGTACTTC; CDR3: CASSSPAPYEQYF
size: NA; J: TRBJ2-1; D: NA; length: 13; V: TRBV7-3; DNA: TGTGCCAGCAGCAACAACCCAGGTGCCGCTCAGTTCTTC; CDR3: CASSNNPGAAQFF
size: NA; J: TRBJ1-6; D: NA; length: 13; V: TRBV7-2; DNA: TGTGCCAGCAGGTCGGGGGCGAATTCACCCCTCCACTTT; CDR3: CASRSGANSPLHF
size: NA; J: TRBJ2-2; D: TRBD1; length: 14; V: TRBV6-2/TRBV6-3; DNA: TGTGCCAGCAGCTCACAGGGGAGTGGCGGGGAGCTGTTTTTT; CDR3: CASSSQGSGGELFF
size: NA; J: TRBJ1-1; D: NA; length: 13; V: TRBV7-3; DNA: TGTGCCAGCAGCTTACATCGACAGACTGAAGCTTTCTTT; CDR3: CASSLHRQTEAFF
size: NA; J: TRBJ1-2; D: TRBD1; length: 15; V: TRBV24-1; DNA: TGTGCCACCAGTGACCCCCGGGACAGCTCATATGGCTACACCTTC; CDR3: CATSDPRDSSYGYTF
size: NA; J: TRBJ2-7; D: TRBD2; length: 14; V: TRBV20-1; DNA: TGCAGTGCTGCGGCAGCCAGCGGGAACGACGAGCAGTACTTC; CDR3: CSAAAASGNDEQYF
size: NA; J: TRBJ2-3; D: NA; length: 12; V: TRBV6-1; DNA: TGTGCCAGCAGGTTTTCGACAGATACGCAGTATTTT; CDR3: CASRFSTDTQYF
size: NA; J: TRBJ2-3; D: NA; length: 12; V: TRBV7-8; DNA: TGTGCCAGCAGCTCCTATTCGGATACGCAGTATTTT; CDR3: CASSSYSDTQYF
size: few; J: TRBJ1-2; D: NA; length: 13; V: TRBV12-3/TRBV12-4; DNA: TGTGCCAGCACCCCCGGGGTGAGCTATGGCTACACCTTC; CDR3: CASTPGVSYGYTF
size: few; J: TRBJ1-1; D: NA; length: 15; V: TRBV15; DNA: TGTGCCACCAGCAGAGGTGTTAGGCAGGGGCCTGAAGCTTTCTTT; CDR3: CATSRGVRQGPEAFF
size: NA; J: TRBJ2-2; D: TRBD1; length: 16; V: TRBV20-1; DNA: TGCAGTGCTAGAGATTACAGGGGGGCTCACACCGGGGAGCTGTTTTTT; CDR3: CSARDYRGAHTGELFF
size: NA; J: TRBJ2-5; D: NA; length: 15; V: TRBV3-1; DNA: TGTGCCAGCAGCCCCCGCGGTGGGGATCAAGAGACCCAGTACTTC; CDR3: CASSPRGGDQETQYF
size: few; J: TRBJ2-1; D: NA; length: 13; V: TRBV11-2; DNA: TGTGCCAGCAGCTGGGACCGGGGGGCTGAGCAGTTCTTC; CDR3: CASSWDRGAEQFF
size: NA; J: TRBJ1-6; D: NA; length: 14; V: TRBV15; DNA: TGTGCCACCAGCAGAGATCCTAACACTTCACCCCTCCACTTT; CDR3: CATSRDPNTSPLHF
size: NA; J: TRBJ1-1; D: NA; length: 14; V: TRBV10-3; DNA: TGTGCCATCAGTGAGACGGCTGATTACACTGAAGCTTTCTTT; CDR3: CAISETADYTEAFF
size: few; J: TRBJ2-3; D: TRBD1; length: 14; V: TRBV20-1; DNA: TGCAGTGCGGATGGACAGGACCTCACAGATACGCAGTATTTT; CDR3: CSADGQDLTDTQYF